This T cell receptor beta chain was sequenced for a study of identical twins. This clonotype has more than one count but fewer than ten. The antigen is not known. Whole-study results and caveats: The authors drew conclusions from cross-sectional statistical analysis rather than following the same donors. Diverse VJ usage suggested most zero-insertion clonotypes were not invariant T cells.

The CDR3 runs 17 residues. J lost 5 bases, V lost 3 bases, and 12 bases had no gene match. CDR1 SEHNR and CDR2 FQNEAQ come from the germline V gene (reference sequence). The cDNA had a unique molecular identifier and a template-switch universal primer site. From the 5' RACE reads, TCRdb called clonotypes with MiXCR, one entry per CDR3 protein. The sample has approximately 590,000 distinct CDR3 sequences; approximately 9.6% are singletons. The data were also submitted as part of a second study, on yellow fever vaccine responses in identical twins. That publication notes: Reportedly, the T cell response mounted by twins to vaccine seemed partly convergent, partly personalized.

This chain joins TRBV7-9 and TRBJ2-7; 11 bases align to TRBD1. Specimen: PBMCs. The sequence came from a young woman in good health. For the CDR3, the DNA is TGTGCCAGCAGCTTGGTTTCCCGGGACAGGGGGACCCACGAGCAGTACTTC. It is translated as CASSLVSRDRGTHEQYF. Looking up the rest from reference TRBV7-9 and TRBJ2-7 gives the full variable domain: DTGVSQNPRHKITKRGQNVTFRCDPISEHNRLYWYRQTLGQGPEFLTYFQNEAQLEKSRLLSDRFSAERPKGSFSTLEIQRTEQGDSAMYLCASSLVSRDRGTHEQYFGPGTRLTVT.